What follows is one T cell receptor (beta chain) and its context. This entry comes from a study of blood T cells in healthy people across ages. A sample-barcoded 5' primer and a J-beta primer mix were used in a second PCR of roughly 6 to 11 cycles. TCRdb redid the calling of the 5' RACE reads with MiXCR, one entry per CDR3 protein. Here the sample spans 870,000 or so distinct CDR3 sequences, less than 35% being singletons. The TCR was taken from a woman of 80 years or more in good health. The material sequenced was blood.

This chain's CDR3 is CASSQILGGSYEQYF. The CDR3 region has the DNA TGCGCCAGCAGCCAGATACTGGGGGGTAGCTACGAGCAGTACTTC. The V and J genes are TRBV4-1 and TRBJ2-7; TRBD2 might be the D (6 bases). Trimming pared 3 bases from V and 3 bases from J, leaving 15 bases between. Germline V CDR1 and CDR2: MGHRA, YSYEKL. The CDR3 totals 15 residues.